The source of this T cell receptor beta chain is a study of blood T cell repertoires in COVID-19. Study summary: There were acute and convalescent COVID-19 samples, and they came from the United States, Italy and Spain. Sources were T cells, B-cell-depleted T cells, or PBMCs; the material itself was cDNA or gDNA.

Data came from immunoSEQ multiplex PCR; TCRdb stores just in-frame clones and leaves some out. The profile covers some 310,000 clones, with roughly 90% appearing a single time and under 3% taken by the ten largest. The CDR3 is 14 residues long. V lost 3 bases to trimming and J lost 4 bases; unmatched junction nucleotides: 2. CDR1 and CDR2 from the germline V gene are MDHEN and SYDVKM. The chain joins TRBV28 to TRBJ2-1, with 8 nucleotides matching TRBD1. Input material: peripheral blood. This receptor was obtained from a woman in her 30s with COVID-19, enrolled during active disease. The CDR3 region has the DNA TGTGCCAGCAGTTTGACAGGGGAATACAATGAGCAGTTCTTC. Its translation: CASSLTGEYNEQFF.